Listed below are T cell receptor beta chains from one sample, sequenced in a study of memory CD8 T cells in hepatitis C reinfection. Repertoires were generated with immunoSEQ multiplex PCR, while TCRdb's copy carries only in-frame clones and drops some. The table lists under 50,000 clones, roughly 90% of them singletons, with approximately 1.2% in the top ten. Material for sequencing was naive CD8+ T cells sorted from blood. These receptors were obtained from a man aged 18 to 29 with hepatitis C virus infection. CDR3s include the opening cysteine and the closing phenylalanine or tryptophan. Each record gives: clone size, D gene, J gene, V gene, CDR3 DNA, CDR3 protein. A D gene is named only where the DNA matches it firmly. A row's size may be missing; if present it is once, few, many or a size class.

abundance: NA
d_gene: TRBD2
j_gene: TRBJ2-2
v_gene: TRBV28
CDR3nt: TGTGCCAGCAGTACGGCAACGGGGGGCACCGGGGAGCTGTTTTTT
CDR3aa: CASSTATGGTGELFF

abundance: NA
d_gene: NA
j_gene: TRBJ1-2
v_gene: TRBV19
CDR3nt: TGTGCCAGTAGTATGGGACGGGGGTTCGGCTATGGCTACACCTTC
CDR3aa: CASSMGRGFGYGYTF

abundance: NA
d_gene: TRBD1
j_gene: TRBJ2-3
v_gene: TRBV5-1
CDR3nt: TGCGCCAGCAGCTTGGAGGGACAGGGTACAGATACGCAGTATTTT
CDR3aa: CASSLEGQGTDTQYF

abundance: NA
d_gene: NA
j_gene: TRBJ1-2
v_gene: TRBV6-1
CDR3nt: TGTGCCAGCAGTGAAGCGCGTACTTACGGCTATGGCTACACCTTC
CDR3aa: CASSEARTYGYGYTF

abundance: once
d_gene: NA
j_gene: TRBJ1-5
v_gene: TRBV11-2
CDR3nt: TGTGCCAGCAGCTTAGATGCGTGGGGGGAGCTTAGCAATCAGCCCCAGCATTTT
CDR3aa: CASSLDAWGELSNQPQHF

abundance: NA
d_gene: NA
j_gene: TRBJ1-2
v_gene: TRBV2
CDR3nt: TGTGCCAGCAGTCCCGGGACAAGTAGGGCATCCTATGGCTACACCTTC
CDR3aa: CASSPGTSRASYGYTF

abundance: NA
d_gene: NA
j_gene: TRBJ2-2
v_gene: TRBV5-4
CDR3nt: TGCGCCAGCAGCCAAGAGGTCACCGGGGAGCTGTTTTTT
CDR3aa: CASSQEVTGELFF

abundance: NA
d_gene: NA
j_gene: TRBJ1-5
v_gene: TRBV4-1
CDR3nt: TGCGCCAGCAGCCAAGAACGAGGTGGGACACATCAGCCCCAGCATTTT
CDR3aa: CASSQERGGTHQPQHF

abundance: once
d_gene: NA
j_gene: TRBJ2-3
v_gene: TRBV4-1
CDR3nt: TGCGCCAGCAGCCAAGTTGCTAGCGTAAGCACAGATACGCAGTATTTT
CDR3aa: CASSQVASVSTDTQYF

abundance: NA
d_gene: NA
j_gene: TRBJ2-2
v_gene: TRBV4-1
CDR3nt: TGCGCCAGCAGCCAAGATCCAGACACCGGGGAGCTGTTTTTT
CDR3aa: CASSQDPDTGELFF

abundance: once
d_gene: NA
j_gene: TRBJ1-2
v_gene: TRBV4-1
CDR3nt: TGCGCCAGCAGCCAAGTTTCGGTGACTCCTAACTATGGCTACACCTTC
CDR3aa: CASSQVSVTPNYGYTF

abundance: once
d_gene: NA
j_gene: TRBJ1-5
v_gene: TRBV7-9
CDR3nt: TGTGCCAGCAGGCTAGCCGAGGGACCCCAGCATTTT
CDR3aa: CASRLAEGPQHF

abundance: NA
d_gene: NA
j_gene: TRBJ2-4
v_gene: TRBV10-3
CDR3nt: TGTGCCATCAGTGAGGGAGAGTCAAACATTCAGTACTTC
CDR3aa: CAISEGESNIQYF

abundance: NA
d_gene: TRBD1
j_gene: TRBJ1-4
v_gene: TRBV28
CDR3nt: TGTGCCAGCAGCTACGGGACAGAAACAACTAATGAAAAACTGTTTTTT
CDR3aa: CASSYGTETTNEKLFF

abundance: NA
d_gene: NA
j_gene: TRBJ2-7
v_gene: TRBV2
CDR3nt: TGTGCCAGCAGTGAAGGAAGAGTCTACGAGCAGTACTTC
CDR3aa: CASSEGRVYEQYF

abundance: NA
d_gene: TRBD2
j_gene: TRBJ2-1
v_gene: TRBV6-5
CDR3nt: TGTGCCAGCAGTTACTCGGGACTAGCGGGCTACAATGAGCAGTTCTTC
CDR3aa: CASSYSGLAGYNEQFF

abundance: once
d_gene: TRBD1
j_gene: TRBJ2-2
v_gene: TRBV9
CDR3nt: TGTGCCAGCAGTCCGGGGACAGTAAACACCGGGGAGCTGTTTTTT
CDR3aa: CASSPGTVNTGELFF

abundance: NA
d_gene: TRBD1
j_gene: TRBJ2-5
v_gene: TRBV5-1
CDR3nt: TGCGCCAGCAGCTTGCGGGACAGGGTACAGGAGGAGACCCAGTACTTC
CDR3aa: CASSLRDRVQEETQYF

abundance: NA
d_gene: TRBD2
j_gene: TRBJ2-1
v_gene: TRBV9
CDR3nt: TGTGCCAGCAGCGCCGGGACTAGCAGACACAATGAGCAGTTCTTC
CDR3aa: CASSAGTSRHNEQFF

abundance: NA
d_gene: NA
j_gene: TRBJ2-5
v_gene: TRBV27
CDR3nt: TGTGCCAGCAGTACAGGCGGCGGGGACCAAGAGACCCAGTACTTC
CDR3aa: CASSTGGGDQETQYF